Listed here are 9 T cell receptor beta chains from one sample, sequenced in a study of shared T cell receptors in the human thymus listed by TCRdb under 2021. Library generation was performed with the immunoSEQ multiplex PCR assay. In TCRdb, the immuneACCESS table is reduced to in-frame sequences with V and J assigned. These tables do not hold every clone; where another copy was compared, an unresolved V gene accounts for under half, and the others remain unexplained. The sample has hundreds of thousands of clones on record, roughly 74% of them singletons. Roughly 0.013% of the sample goes to the ten largest clones. This sample also belongs to another study, concerning human thymus T cells.

The source material was thymocytes. The receptors here all came from a boy in the first two years of life with a congenital heart defect. Donor details come from another sample of the same person, matched by shared clones.

V gene TRBV25-1 combines with J gene TRBJ2-7; D is possibly TRBD1 (5 bases). CDR1 and CDR2 from the germline V gene are MGHDK and SYGVNS. Between the trimmed V and J ends, which lost 3 bases and 4 bases, there was a span of 7 bases. The CDR3 covers 12 residues. The DNA for the CDR3 is TGTGCCAGCAGTGAGCAGGGATACGAGCAGTACTTC. Protein sequence: CASSEQGYEQYF.

This clone was counted between two and nine times. The chain couples TRBV4-3 to TRBJ1-3, with TRBD1 matching 8 bases. CDR1 LGHNA and CDR2 YSLEER come from the germline V gene. J lost 4 bases, V lost 3 bases, and 11 bases had no gene match. The CDR3 totals 17 residues. Written as DNA, the CDR3 is TGCGCCAGCAGCCAGAACCCACTTCGGACAGGGGGAAACACCATATATTTT. Translated, it gives CASSQNPLRTGGNTIYF.

The CDR3 loop is CASGQGQETQYF. In DNA form, the CDR3 reads TGTGCTAGTGGCCAGGGACAAGAGACCCAGTACTTC. The chain joins TRBV12-5 to TRBJ2-5, with a possible D match to TRBD1 (5 bases). The V gene's germline CDR1 is LGHNT and CDR2 FRNRAP. This CDR3 region has 12 residues. Trimming shortened V by 6 bases and J by 2 bases, and 7 bases separated the two germline ends.

V is TRBV28 and J is TRBJ2-5; the D gene is possibly TRBD1 (5 bases). V was pared by 1 base and J by 1 base, with 10 bases between. The CDR3 spans 15 residues. Looked up from germline, CDR1 is MDHEN and CDR2 is SYDVKM. CDR3 sequence: CASSLFRVGQETQYF. Here the CDR3 DNA reads TGTGCCAGCAGTTTATTCAGGGTTGGCCAAGAGACCCAGTACTTC.

The chain links TRBV4-1 to TRBJ2-1; 10 bases agree with TRBD2. CDR1 MGHRA and CDR2 YSYEKL come from the germline V gene. This CDR3 has 15 amino acids. The V gene end was trimmed by 5 bases and the J gene end by 4 bases; junction bases not matched to a gene: 5. CDR3 nucleotide sequence: TGCGCCAGCAGCTTCCGGACTAGCGGTTACAATGAGCAGTTCTTC. This translates into CASSFRTSGYNEQFF.

As concerns this clone: The same CDR3 arises from other DNA sequences in this sample as well. The rearrangement joins TRBV20-1 to TRBJ2-5; unclear D gene. The CDR3 has 11 amino acids. CDR1 DFQATT and CDR2 SNEGSKA come from the germline V gene (reference sequence). Deletions cut 3 bases from V and 5 bases from J, with 7 bases between. The CDR3 sequence is CSASRRETQYF. DNA of the CDR3: TGCAGTGCTAGTAGGCGGGAGACCCAGTACTTC.

This clone appeared a few times. V gene TRBV4-2 combines with J gene TRBJ2-5; 9 bases map to TRBD2. Looked up from germline, CDR1 is LGHNA and CDR2 is YNFKEQ. V lost 4 bases to trimming and J lost 4 bases; unmatched junction nucleotides: 4. This CDR3 comprises 14 residues. This chain's CDR3 is CASSPPLAGETQYF. The CDR3 coding sequence is TGTGCCAGCAGCCCACCACTAGCGGGAGAGACCCAGTACTTC.

This chain joins TRBV4-3 and TRBJ2-3; TRBD2 matches 7 bases. Trimming took 1 base from V and 2 from J; bases not matched to a gene: 12. The CDR3 is made up of 18 amino acids. The germline V gene encodes CDR1 LGHNA and CDR2 YSLEER. The CDR3 loop reads CASSQAPGLVMVTDTQYF. In DNA form, the CDR3 reads TGCGCCAGCAGCCAAGCCCCCGGACTAGTGATGGTCACAGATACGCAGTATTTT.

The rearrangement joins TRBV10-3 to TRBJ2-3; D perhaps matches TRBD2 (6 bases). Germline lookup yields CDR1 ENHRY and CDR2 SYGVKD. This CDR3 has 16 residues. The V and J ends lost 4 bases and 2 bases respectively, with 16 bases between them. CDR3 amino acids: CAISAWEEGPTDTQYF. CDR3 DNA sequence: TGTGCCATCAGTGCTTGGGAGGAGGGCCCCACAGATACGCAGTATTTT.